These T cell receptor beta chains were read from a single sample in a study of cytomegalovirus exposure and HLA in healthy donors. Method: immunoSEQ multiplex PCR; TCRdb's copy keeps in-frame clones and lacks some. The repertoire consists of some 130,000 clones, with around 70% occurring once and the leading ten covering around 7.2%. The material sequenced was PBMCs. The receptor set was obtained from a male donor in good health and CMV-seronegative. Both conserved end residues are trimmed from each CDR3. Each record gives: J gene, V gene, CDR3 protein.

j_call: TRBJ2-1; v_call: TRBV7-2; cdr3_aa: ASSSPGFNEQF
j_call: TRBJ1-6; v_call: TRBV4-1; cdr3_aa: ASSLLLGPNNQPLH
j_call: TRBJ2-1; v_call: TRBV6-1; cdr3_aa: ASYTSGKDEQF
j_call: TRBJ2-7; v_call: TRBV28; cdr3_aa: ASRGPGQGTYEQY
j_call: TRBJ2-1; v_call: TRBV30; cdr3_aa: AWSGSGGGNEQF
j_call: TRBJ2-1; v_call: TRBV14; cdr3_aa: ASSQDWARRRNEQF
j_call: NA; v_call: TRBV2; cdr3_aa: ASSELTGGLSYEQY
j_call: TRBJ2-2; v_call: TRBV18; cdr3_aa: ASSDRGNTGELF
j_call: TRBJ2-5; v_call: TRBV5-1; cdr3_aa: ASSLEGGLQETQY
j_call: TRBJ2-7; v_call: TRBV19; cdr3_aa: ASSQGTSVGYEQY
j_call: TRBJ2-7; v_call: TRBV7-8; cdr3_aa: ASSLETAYEQY
j_call: TRBJ1-1; v_call: TRBV7-9; cdr3_aa: ASSFQGARAEAF
j_call: TRBJ1-5; v_call: TRBV9; cdr3_aa: ASSATGVSNQPQH
j_call: TRBJ2-2; v_call: TRBV7-8; cdr3_aa: ASSLGGQGRTGELF
j_call: TRBJ2-7; v_call: TRBV4-3; cdr3_aa: ASSQVGSYEQY
j_call: TRBJ1-2; v_call: TRBV7-2; cdr3_aa: ASSLPGNGYT
j_call: TRBJ2-5; v_call: TRBV7-2; cdr3_aa: ASSPPRVGHGKETQY
j_call: TRBJ2-3; v_call: TRBV21-1; cdr3_aa: ASSKVVMGTSTDTQY
j_call: TRBJ1-1; v_call: TRBV28; cdr3_aa: ASSLGWAANMNTEAF
j_call: TRBJ2-5; v_call: TRBV5-1; cdr3_aa: ASSLSRNSGEGETQY
j_call: TRBJ2-7; v_call: TRBV2; cdr3_aa: ASTSPGTVENYEQY
j_call: TRBJ2-3; v_call: TRBV29-1; cdr3_aa: SVERGLADTQY
j_call: TRBJ2-1; v_call: TRBV10-3; cdr3_aa: AISEPPLNRVDEQF
j_call: TRBJ2-5; v_call: TRBV7-2; cdr3_aa: ASSREAGQKTQY
j_call: TRBJ2-2; v_call: TRBV4-1; cdr3_aa: ASRRNTGELF
j_call: TRBJ2-3; v_call: TRBV30; cdr3_aa: AGGTSEADTQY
j_call: TRBJ2-1; v_call: TRBV27; cdr3_aa: ASSHSGGLAYNEQF
j_call: TRBJ2-3; v_call: TRBV6-1; cdr3_aa: ASSARLAGPTSTDTQY
j_call: TRBJ2-2; v_call: TRBV7-9; cdr3_aa: ASTLTGALNTGELF
j_call: NA; v_call: TRBV27; cdr3_aa: ASSLVGGQGRYEQY
j_call: TRBJ2-7; v_call: TRBV7-9; cdr3_aa: SSSLGREETYEQY
j_call: TRBJ2-7; v_call: TRBV28; cdr3_aa: ASRGTTRDFLKQY
j_call: TRBJ1-4; v_call: TRBV7-2; cdr3_aa: ASSLEGEGTNEKLF
j_call: TRBJ2-5; v_call: TRBV7-9; cdr3_aa: SSSLASGEETQY
j_call: TRBJ2-3; v_call: TRBV9; cdr3_aa: ASSPRGLAGTDTQY
j_call: TRBJ2-7; v_call: TRBV6-5; cdr3_aa: ASSYSGASGAYEQY
j_call: TRBJ2-1; v_call: TRBV5-4; cdr3_aa: ASSFRLAGVSVEQF
j_call: TRBJ2-1; v_call: TRBV4-3; cdr3_aa: ASSQERSSGPDHNEQF
j_call: TRBJ2-1; v_call: TRBV4-2; cdr3_aa: ASSRTGYNEQF
j_call: TRBJ2-1; v_call: TRBV4-3; cdr3_aa: ASSQDPPGTNYNEQF
j_call: TRBJ1-2; v_call: TRBV4-3; cdr3_aa: ASSPTWDSTYGYT
j_call: TRBJ2-1; v_call: TRBV19; cdr3_aa: ASSPQGARYNEQF